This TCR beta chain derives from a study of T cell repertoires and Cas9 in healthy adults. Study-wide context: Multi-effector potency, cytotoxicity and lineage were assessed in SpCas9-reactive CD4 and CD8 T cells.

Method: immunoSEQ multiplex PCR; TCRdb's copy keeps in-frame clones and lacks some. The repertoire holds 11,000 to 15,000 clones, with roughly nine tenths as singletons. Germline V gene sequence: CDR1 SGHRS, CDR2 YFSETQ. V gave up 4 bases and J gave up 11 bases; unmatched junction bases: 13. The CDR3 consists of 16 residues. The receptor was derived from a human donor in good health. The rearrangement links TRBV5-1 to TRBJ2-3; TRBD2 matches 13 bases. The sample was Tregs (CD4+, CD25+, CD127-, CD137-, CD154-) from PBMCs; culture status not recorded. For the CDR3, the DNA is TGCGCCAGCAGCCTGGGGACTAGCGGGGTCTTCATCGGGCAGTATTTT. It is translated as CASSLGTSGVFIGQYF.